A selection of T cell receptor beta chains follows, all from one sample in a study of cytomegalovirus exposure and HLA in healthy donors. Generated by immunoSEQ multiplex PCR, the TCRdb table keeps only in-frame clones and is missing some. The table has about 73,000 clones, about 95% seen once. The sequencing input was PBMCs. These receptors originate from a man aged 18 to 29 in good health and CMV-seronegative. Each CDR3 is given with its conserved first and last residue. The D gene is left open where the match is weak. Clone size, where shown, is once, few, many, or a class for clones that have expanded.

size | length | J | V | D | CDR3 | DNA
once | 13 | TRBJ2-1 | TRBV5-4 | . | CASSQQGWDEQFF | TGTGCCAGCAGCCAACAGGGTTGGGATGAGCAGTTCTTC
. | 17 | TRBJ2-7 | TRBV4-3 | . | CASSQVWRISTTYEQYF | TGCGCCAGCAGCCAAGTTTGGCGGATAAGTACTACCTACGAGCAGTACTTC
. | 13 | TRBJ1-1 | TRBV30 | . | CAWSVPGNTEAFF | TGTGCCTGGAGTGTTCCGGGTAACACTGAAGCTTTCTTT
. | 16 | TRBJ1-2 | TRBV19 | TRBD1 | CASSRRNPTGEYGYTF | TGTGCCAGTAGTAGAAGAAACCCGACAGGGGAATATGGCTACACCTTC
. | 15 | TRBJ2-7 | TRBV6-5 | TRBD1 | CASSYSTGQGGKQYF | TGTGCCAGCAGTTACTCGACGGGACAGGGTGGGAAGCAGTACTTC
. | 14 | TRBJ2-7 | TRBV7-9 | TRBD1 | CASSPDRDTYEQYF | TGTGCCAGCAGCCCCGACAGGGACACCTACGAGCAGTACTTC
. | 14 | TRBJ2-2 | TRBV5-1 | . | CASNRYRNTGELFF | TGCGCCAGCAATAGGTACAGGAACACCGGGGAGCTGTTTTTT
. | 12 | TRBJ2-7 | TRBV4-1 | . | CASSPGGGEQYF | TGCGCCAGCAGCCCCGGCGGCGGCGAGCAGTACTTC
once | 13 | TRBJ1-5 | TRBV27 | . | CASSLSSLQPQHF | TGTGCCAGCAGTTTATCGTCCCTTCAGCCCCAGCATTTT
. | 18 | TRBJ1-4 | TRBV7-9 | TRBD1 | CASSLPGTGISGNEKLFF | TGTGCCAGCAGCTTGCCCGGGACAGGGATTTCCGGTAATGAAAAACTGTTTTTT
. | 17 | TRBJ1-5 | TRBV10-3 | TRBD1 | CAISESTGSGANQPQHF | TGTGCCATCAGTGAGTCGACAGGGTCGGGAGCAAATCAGCCCCAGCATTTT
. | 16 | TRBJ1-1 | TRBV6-6 | TRBD1 | CASSQTGAIRITEAFF | TGTGCCAGCAGCCAAACAGGGGCGATTAGGATCACTGAAGCTTTCTTT
. | 16 | TRBJ1-5 | TRBV21-1 | . | CASSKVGDREAQPQHF | TGTGCCAGCAGCAAAGTGGGAGACAGGGAGGCTCAGCCCCAGCATTTT
. | 13 | TRBJ1-1 | TRBV27 | . | CASRADRNTEAFF | TGTGCCAGCAGGGCAGACAGGAACACTGAAGCTTTCTTT
. | 11 | TRBJ1-1 | TRBV7-2 | . | CASSLSTSAFF | TGTGCCAGCAGCCTTTCCACTTCCGCTTTCTTT
. | 15 | TRBJ1-5 | TRBV4-3 | . | CASSQGVQGNQPQHF | TGCGCCAGCAGCCAAGGAGTACAGGGCAATCAGCCCCAGCATTTT
. | 13 | TRBJ1-4 | TRBV30 | . | CAWSVETGEKLFF | TGTGCCTGGAGTGTTGAGACAGGAGAAAAACTGTTTTTT
. | 15 | TRBJ1-1 | TRBV14 | TRBD1 | CASSQRTGRNTEAFF | TGTGCCAGCAGCCAAAGGACAGGGAGGAACACTGAAGCTTTCTTT